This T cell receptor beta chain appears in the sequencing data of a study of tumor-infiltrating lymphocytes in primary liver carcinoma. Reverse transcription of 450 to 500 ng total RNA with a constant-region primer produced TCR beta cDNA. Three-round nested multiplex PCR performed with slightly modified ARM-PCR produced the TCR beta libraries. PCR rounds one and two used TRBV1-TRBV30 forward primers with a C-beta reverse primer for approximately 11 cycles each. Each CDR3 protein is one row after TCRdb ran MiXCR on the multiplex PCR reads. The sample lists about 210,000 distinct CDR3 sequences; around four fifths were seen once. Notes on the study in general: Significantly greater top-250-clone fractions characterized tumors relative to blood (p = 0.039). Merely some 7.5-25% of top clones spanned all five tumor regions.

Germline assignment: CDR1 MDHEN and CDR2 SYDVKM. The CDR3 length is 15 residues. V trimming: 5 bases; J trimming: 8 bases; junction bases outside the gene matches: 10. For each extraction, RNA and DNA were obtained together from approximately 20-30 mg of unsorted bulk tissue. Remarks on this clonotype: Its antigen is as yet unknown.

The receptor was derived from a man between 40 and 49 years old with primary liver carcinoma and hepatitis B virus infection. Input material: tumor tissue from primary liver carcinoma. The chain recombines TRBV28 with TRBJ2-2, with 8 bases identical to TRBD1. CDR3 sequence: CASSARTGRIGELFF. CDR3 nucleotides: TGTGCCAGCAGTGCGAGGACAGGGAGGATTGGGGAGCTGTTTTTT.